The TCR beta chain under discussion was sequenced for a study of naive and memory T cell subsets. Study-level points and caveats: Especially in CD8 cells, naive repertoires contained a few larger clonotypes, possibly CD45RA-re-expressing memory cells. Activation and differentiation may alter RNA-based TCR counts. In naive cells, over 85% of TCR sequences were seen only once.

Germline CDR1 reads MNHEY; CDR2 reads SVGEGT. V lost 1 base, J lost 9 bases, and 13 bases lay in between. This CDR3 has 14 residues. An equimolar mix of two oligonucleotides served as the beta constant-region primer for TRBC1 and TRBC2. Nested alpha and beta constant-region primers with the SP2 primer drove four PCR rounds on ligated cDNA. MiXCR was run by TCRdb on the UMI-ligation and nested PCR reads, yielding one entry per CDR3 protein. The data hold roughly 150,000 distinct CDR3 sequences, with 22% observed a single time. There are many counts of this clonotype. The antigen remains undetermined. This chain joins TRBV6-2 or TRBV6-3 and TRBJ1-5, with D unresolved. The sequence derives from a human donor in good health. Sequenced: naive CD4+ T cells from blood. In DNA form, the CDR3 reads TGTGCCAGCAGTTACTTTGAGGGTGCCCCGCCCCAGCATTTT. Translating gives CASSYFEGAPPQHF.